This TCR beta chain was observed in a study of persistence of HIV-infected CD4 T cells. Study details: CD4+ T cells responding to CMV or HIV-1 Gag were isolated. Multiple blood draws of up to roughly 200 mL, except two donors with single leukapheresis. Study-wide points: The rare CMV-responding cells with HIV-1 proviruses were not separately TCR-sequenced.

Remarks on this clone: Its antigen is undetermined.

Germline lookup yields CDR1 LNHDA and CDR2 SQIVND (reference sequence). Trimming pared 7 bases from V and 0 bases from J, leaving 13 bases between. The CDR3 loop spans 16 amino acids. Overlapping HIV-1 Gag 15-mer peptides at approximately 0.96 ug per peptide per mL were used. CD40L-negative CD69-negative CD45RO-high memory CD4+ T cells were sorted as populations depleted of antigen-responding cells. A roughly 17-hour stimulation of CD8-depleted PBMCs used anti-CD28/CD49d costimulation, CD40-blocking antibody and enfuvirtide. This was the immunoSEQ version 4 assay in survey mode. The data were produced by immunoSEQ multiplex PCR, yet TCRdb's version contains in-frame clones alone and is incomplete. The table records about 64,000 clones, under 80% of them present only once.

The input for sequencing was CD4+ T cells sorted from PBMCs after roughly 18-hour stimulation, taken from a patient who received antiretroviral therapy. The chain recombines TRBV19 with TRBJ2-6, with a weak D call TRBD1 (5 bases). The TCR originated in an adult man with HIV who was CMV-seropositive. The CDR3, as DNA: TGTGCCAGTACAGACAGTGCCTTCTCTGGGGCCAACGTCCTGACTTTC. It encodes CASTDSAFSGANVLTF.